These T cell receptor beta chains were read from a single sample in a study of T cells after yellow fever vaccination. TCRdb re-called the 5' RACE reads with MiXCR, one entry per CDR3 protein. The repertoire holds 500,000 to 650,000 distinct CDR3 sequences, around 16% seen once, with 15% to 20% in the top ten. The starting material was PBMCs, obtained more than 4 days after the first yellow fever vaccination. The receptors were sampled from a man aged 18 to 30 who received the YFV17D yellow fever vaccine. Both conserved end residues are part of each CDR3. D genes are given only for firm matches. Clone size is not always given. Where it is, it says once, few, many or a class for expanded clones.

17 | TRBJ2-7 | TRBD2 | - | TRBV7-6 | CASSFGLAGGRRHEQYF | TGTGCCAGCAGCTTCGGACTAGCGGGGGGGCGGCGTCACGAGCAGTACTTC
18 | TRBJ1-1 | TRBD1 | - | TRBV5-4 | CASSLGPGTGAGDTEAFF | TGTGCCAGCAGCTTGGGCCCCGGGACAGGGGCCGGGGACACTGAAGCTTTCTTT
14 | TRBJ1-2 | - | few | TRBV5-1 | CASSRTIETYGYTF | TGCGCCAGCAGCCGTACCATCGAGACCTATGGCTACACCTTC
13 | TRBJ2-7 | - | - | TRBV7-9 | CASSGTISSEQYF | TGTGCCAGTTCCGGGACAATTTCTTCCGAGCAGTACTTC
15 | TRBJ1-3 | - | - | TRBV5-6 | CASSLGVNSGNTIYF | TGTGCCAGCAGCTTGGGGGTCAACTCTGGAAACACCATATATTTT
15 | TRBJ2-2 | - | few | TRBV14 | CASSQVQGGTGELFF | TGTGCCAGCAGCCAAGTCCAGGGCGGCACCGGGGAGCTGTTTTTT
12 | TRBJ2-2 | - | many | TRBV6-5 | CASTPNNGELFF | TGTGCCAGCACTCCAAATAACGGGGAGCTGTTTTTT
16 | TRBJ1-1 | - | few | TRBV9 | CASSVGGGRMNTEAFF | TGTGCCAGCAGCGTAGGAGGGGGACGGATGAACACTGAAGCTTTCTTT
14 | TRBJ1-4 | - | few | TRBV7-9 | CASSSAGTNEKLFF | TGTGCCAGCAGCTCAGCAGGAACTAATGAAAAACTGTTTTTT
15 | TRBJ1-5 | - | few | TRBV7-9 | CASSLAGGPIQPQHF | TGTGCCAGCAGCTTAGCTGGAGGGCCCATTCAGCCCCAGCATTTT
14 | TRBJ2-5 | TRBD2 | many | TRBV7-2 | CASSLFGGQETQYF | TGTGCCAGCAGCTTATTCGGGGGGCAAGAGACCCAGTACTTC
18 | TRBJ2-6 | - | few | TRBV6-2/TRBV6-3 | CASSYFRVLRPGANVLTF | TGTGCCAGCAGTTACTTCAGGGTGCTGAGGCCTGGGGCCAACGTCCTGACTTTC
15 | TRBJ1-2 | TRBD1 | - | TRBV6-1 | CASSGTGGINYGYTF | TGTGCCAGCAGTGGGACAGGTGGAATTAACTATGGCTACACCTTC
11 | TRBJ1-2 | - | - | TRBV20-1 | CSATMDYGYTF | TGCAGTGCTACTATGGACTATGGCTACACCTTC
15 | TRBJ2-3 | - | - | TRBV7-2 | CASSWKVAGTDTQYF | TGTGCCAGCAGCTGGAAGGTAGCGGGCACAGATACGCAGTATTTT
10 | TRBJ2-3 | - | - | TRBV21-1 | CAKGQLTQYF | TGTGCCAAGGGACAGCTGACGCAGTATTTT
16 | TRBJ1-5 | - | - | TRBV12-3/TRBV12-4 | CASSLGPPGSNQPQHF | TGTGCCAGCAGTTTAGGTCCGCCAGGGAGCAATCAGCCCCAGCATTTT
16 | TRBJ1-1 | - | - | TRBV4-3 | CASSQDGGGSTTEAFF | TGCGCCAGCAGCCAAGATGGGGGAGGGAGTACTACCGAAGCTTTCTTT
15 | TRBJ1-5 | - | - | TRBV18 | CASSPGQFSNQPQHF | TGTGCCAGCTCACCCGGACAGTTTAGCAATCAGCCCCAGCATTTT
13 | TRBJ2-3 | TRBD1 | - | TRBV19 | CASQGQIKDTQYF | TGTGCCAGTCAGGGACAGATTAAGGATACGCAGTATTTT
12 | TRBJ1-2 | - | once | TRBV5-6 | CAMSPGIHGYTF | TGTGCCATGAGCCCCGGGATCCATGGCTACACCTTC
13 | TRBJ2-7 | - | - | TRBV18 | CAGQGGTGYEQYF | TGTGCCGGCCAGGGAGGTACGGGATACGAGCAGTACTTC